The 10 T cell receptor beta chains given below trace back to one sample, sequenced in a study of neoadjuvant anti-PD-1 for oral cavity cancer. The time point here: after neoadjuvant nivolumab, at surgical resection. Clones were sequenced by immunoSEQ multiplex PCR, and TCRdb holds only the in-frame ones, with some missing. Of about 23,000 clones in the sample, less than 35% are singletons; the top ten hold about 17%. Source: tumor tissue, taken after nivolumab (anti-PD-1) treatment. The receptor source for this set is a person aged 40 to 85 with oral cavity squamous cell carcinoma.

The chain carries TRBV30 and TRBJ2-7, with 7 positions matching TRBD1. The CDR3 is made up of 15 amino acids. Germline V gene data show CDR1 as GTSNPN and CDR2 as SVGIG (reference sequence). V lost 2 bases, J lost 2 bases, and 9 bases stayed unmatched. In DNA, the CDR3 is TGTGCCTGGAGTTTACCGGACAGGAGAGCCTACGAGCAGTACTTC. As protein: CAWSLPDRRAYEQYF. Full variable domain (outside the CDR3, taken from reference TRBV30 and TRBJ2-7): SQTIHQWPATLVQPVGSPLSLECTVEGTSNPNLYWYRQAAGRGLQLLFYSVGIGQISSEVPQNLSASRPQDRQFILSSKKLLLSDSGFYLCAWSLPDRRAYEQYFGPGTRLTVT.

This clone was observed many times. The chain has TRBV18 and TRBJ1-1, with unresolved D. The CDR3 contains 13 residues. Trimming took 6 bases from V and 4 from J, leaving 12 bases between them. Germline loops: CDR1 KGHSH, CDR2 LQKENI. CDR3 residues: CASSSSRGTEAFF. CDR3 sequence (DNA): TGTGCCAGCTCTTCTAGCAGAGGCACTGAAGCTTTCTTT.

This clone was counted once. The chain joins TRBV4-1 to TRBJ1-5, with D possibly TRBD1 on 6 matching bases. The V end lost 4 bases, the J end lost 0 bases, and 10 bases lay between the germline ends. This CDR3 region has 15 residues. CDR1 and CDR2 from the germline V gene are MGHRA and YSYEKL. The CDR3 DNA reads as TGCGCCAGCAGCCCGACAGGAAATAGCAATCAGCCCCAGCATTTT. Protein sequence: CASSPTGNSNQPQHF.

This chain connects TRBV2 to TRBJ1-3, with unresolved D. This CDR3 is built from 16 residues. The V gene lost 6 bases and the J gene lost 1 base, with 16 bases spanning the gap. Per germline, CDR1 SNHLY and CDR2 FYNNEI. The CDR3 bases are TGTGCCAGCAGGGGTAGGGTTCGGGGTTCTGGAAACACCATATATTTT. Amino acids: CASRGRVRGSGNTIYF.

The chain is built from TRBV5-1 and TRBJ1-5, with 9 bases matching TRBD1. The ends lost 4 bases at V and 4 bases at J; junction bases unmatched: 6. Germline CDR1 is SGHRS and CDR2 is YFSETQ. CDR3 length: 15 amino acids. The DNA for the CDR3 is TGCGCCAGCAGCCCCGGGACAGGGAATAATCAGCCCCAGCATTTT. Its protein is CASSPGTGNNQPQHF.

The chain employs TRBV5-1 and TRBJ2-2, with D possibly TRBD2 on 5 matching bases. V lost 2 bases and J 1 base, leaving 18 bases between the germline ends. Germline V gene sequence: CDR1 SGHRS, CDR2 YFSETQ. The CDR3 is 18 amino acids. The CDR3: CASSFRPGRGQNTGELFF. CDR3 coding DNA: TGCGCCAGCAGCTTTCGACCGGGCCGGGGTCAGAACACCGGGGAGCTGTTTTTT.

This clone was detected a few times. The chain uses TRBV11-2 and TRBJ2-3; the D gene is possibly TRBD1 (5 bases). The CDR3 length is 18 residues. CDR1 and CDR2 (germline): SGHAT, FQNNGV. The ends were cut back, 1 base at V and 0 bases at J, with 17 bases in the middle. The CDR3 here is CASSLGAEWGSSTDTQYF. The CDR3 DNA follows: TGTGCCAGCAGCTTAGGGGCTGAGTGGGGCTCTAGCACAGATACGCAGTATTTT.

The V and J genes are TRBV4-1 and TRBJ1-4, with D maybe TRBD1 (5 bases). Trimming cost V 6 bases and J 7 bases, with 27 bases left between them. CDR1 and CDR2 (germline): MGHRA, YSYEKL. CDR3 length: 18 amino acids. CDR3 sequence reads: CASRDWRGPRGMSEKLFF. The CDR3 DNA reads TGCGCCAGCAGAGATTGGCGGGGTCCCCGGGGGATGAGTGAAAAACTGTTTTTT.

This clone showed up just a few times. The genes are TRBV28 and TRBJ1-3; D remains ambiguous. The length of the CDR3 is 16 residues. The V end was cut by 2 bases, the J end by 0 bases, with 11 bases between. Germline V gene data show CDR1 as MDHEN and CDR2 as SYDVKM. The CDR3 DNA is TGTGCCAGCAGTTTAACGGGTTGGAGCTCTGGAAACACCATATATTTT. Its protein product is CASSLTGWSSGNTIYF.

This chain connects TRBV5-1 to TRBJ2-7; 8 nucleotides match TRBD1. V gave up 0 bases and J gave up 12 bases; unmatched junction bases: 8. The germline V gene encodes CDR1 SGHRS and CDR2 YFSETQ. The CDR3 extends over 13 amino acids. CDR3 amino acids: CASSLDGTGMLYF. Here the CDR3 DNA reads TGCGCCAGCAGCTTGGACGGGACAGGCATGCTGTACTTC.